This T cell receptor beta chain was sequenced during a study of blood T cell repertoires in COVID-19. Across the study: In each case, the material was cDNA or gDNA derived from T cells, B-cell-depleted T cells, or PBMCs.

Germline V gene sequence: CDR1 SGDLS, CDR2 YYNGEE. The V gene end was trimmed by 3 bases and the J gene end by 5 bases; junction bases not matched to a gene: 8. The CDR3 extends over 17 amino acids. Per the authors' pipeline: How many nucleated cells were present was estimated from reference gene primer amplification. The repertoire was sequenced with immunoSEQ multiplex PCR; TCRdb's copy has only in-frame clones and lacks some. V, J and clone size were drawn from that table, and D and trimming were deduced from the DNA. Of about 360,000 clones in the sample, around nine tenths were seen once. Seattle patients were enrolled during active infection and followed longitudinally.

The source is a woman aged 60-75 years with COVID-19, enrolled during active disease. This sequence joins TRBV9 and TRBJ2-5; 15 bases are a match to TRBD2. The sample comprised peripheral blood. CDR3 nucleotides: TGTGCCAGCAGCGCAGGACTAGCGGGGGGGCTTGCGGAGACCCAGTACTTC. Encoded protein: CASSAGLAGGLAETQYF.